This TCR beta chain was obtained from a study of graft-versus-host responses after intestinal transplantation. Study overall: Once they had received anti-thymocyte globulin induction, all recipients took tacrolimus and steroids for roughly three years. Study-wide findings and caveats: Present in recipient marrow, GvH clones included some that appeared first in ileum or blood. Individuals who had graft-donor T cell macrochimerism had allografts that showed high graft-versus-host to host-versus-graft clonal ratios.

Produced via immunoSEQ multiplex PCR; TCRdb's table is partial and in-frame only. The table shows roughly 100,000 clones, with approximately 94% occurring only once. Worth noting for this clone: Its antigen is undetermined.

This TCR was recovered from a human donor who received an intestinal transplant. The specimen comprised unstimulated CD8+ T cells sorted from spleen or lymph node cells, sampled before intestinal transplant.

The CDR3 protein is CASSWTPYNEQFF. CDR3 nucleotides: TGTGCCAGTAGTTGGACCCCCTACAATGAGCAGTTCTTC. The V and J genes are TRBV19 and TRBJ2-1; no clear D. This CDR3 contains 13 residues. Germline values: CDR1 LNHDA, CDR2 SQIVND (reference sequence). V lost 5 bases to trimming and J lost 2 bases, with 7 bases between them.